This entry lists 27 T cell receptor beta chains sequenced from one sample in a study of vaccination effects on CD4 cells after COVID-19. TCRdb's table, derived via immunoSEQ multiplex PCR, lists solely in-frame clones and lacks some. This table holds 35,000 to 45,000 clones, around 80% found once. Antigens of these TCRs are unknown. Using viral peptide pools, the ViraFEST assay grew out antigen-specific CD4+ T cells prior to sequencing. CD4+ T cell isolation took place after 10 days of culture. Everyone in the study got two shots of either the BNT162b2 or mRNA-1273 vaccine. The sequencing here drew on CD4+ T cells from PBMCs cultured with HCoV-NL63 spike peptides, taken after COVID-19 vaccination. These receptors were taken from a human donor who received a COVID-19 vaccine. Some clones in this sample may be carry-over from other donors' samples.

This clone was counted a few times. The chain combines TRBV7-3 with TRBJ2-2; TRBD2 is a possible D gene (5 bases). V was shortened by 2 bases and J by 5 bases, with 6 bases between the two germline ends. The germline gives CDR1 SGHTA, CDR2 FQGTGA. This CDR3 spans 13 amino acids. In nucleotides, the CDR3 is TGTGCCAGCAGCTTATCGGGGACCGGGGAGCTGTTTTTT. It specifies CASSLSGTGELFF.

The chain links TRBV19 to TRBJ2-4; D is perhaps TRBD2 (5 bases). Germline lookup yields CDR1 LNHDA and CDR2 SQIVND (reference sequence). The V end lost 3 bases, the J end lost 0 bases, and 18 bases lay between the germline ends. The length of the CDR3 is 18 residues. This chain's CDR3 is CASSIRLGDSLAKNIQYF. Here the CDR3 DNA reads TGTGCCAGTAGTATTAGGTTGGGAGACTCTTTAGCCAAAAACATTCAGTACTTC.

The V call is TRBV10-3, the J call TRBJ1-4; 9 nucleotides align to TRBD1. In germline, CDR1 is ENHRY, CDR2 SYGVKD. V lost 8 bases to trimming and J lost 8 bases; unmatched junction nucleotides: 9. This CDR3 has 14 amino acids. This chain's CDR3 is CAIRPGQGNEKLFF. DNA for the CDR3: TGTGCCATCCGGCCGGGACAGGGAAACGAAAAACTGTTTTTT.

This clone has more than one count but fewer than ten. J is TRBJ1-2 and V is TRBV28; D is unresolved. The V gene lost 3 bases and the J gene lost 8 bases, with 19 bases spanning the gap. The length of the CDR3 is 15 residues. Germline CDR1 MDHEN, CDR2 SYDVKM. Written as DNA, the CDR3 is TGTGCCAGCAGTTTCGCCGGGCAGAATACCGTGGGCTACACCTTC. It specifies CASSFAGQNTVGYTF.

This clone was seen just once. CDR3 in DNA: TGTGCCTGGAGGACCCTACGGACAGGGCCCAATCAGCCCCAGCATTTT. Its protein is CAWRTLRTGPNQPQHF. The V gene is TRBV30, the J gene TRBJ1-5; the match to TRBD1 covers 8 bases. V shed 3 bases, J shed 3 bases, and the junction held 10 bases outside the gene matches. Germline V lookup: CDR1 GTSNPN, CDR2 SVGIG (reference sequence). CDR3 length: 16 residues.

The chain joins TRBV19 to TRBJ1-5; the D gene is possibly TRBD1 (5 bases). CDR1 is LNHDA and CDR2 is SQIVND in the germline V gene (reference sequence). The CDR3 runs 15 residues. Trimming removed 4 bases at V and 2 bases at J, with 12 bases between. CDR3 sequence reads: CASSRGLRGNQPQHF. CDR3 nucleotides: TGTGCCAGTAGTAGGGGACTAAGGGGCAATCAGCCCCAGCATTTT.

The V gene is TRBV30, the J gene TRBJ1-2; D is possibly TRBD1 (6 bases). V was pared by 5 bases and J by 3 bases, with 10 bases between. The CDR3 totals 12 residues. Germline loops: CDR1 GTSNPN, CDR2 SVGIG (reference sequence). In DNA, the CDR3 is TGTGCCTGGGTAGGGGGGGACTATGGCTACACCTTC. Amino acids: CAWVGGDYGYTF.

The chain is built from TRBV24-1 and TRBJ2-3, with 10 bases identical to TRBD2. This CDR3 has 15 amino acids. Germline V CDR1 and CDR2: KGHDR, SFDVKD. Germline trimming cut 6 bases from V and 4 bases from J; bases unmatched to any gene: 6. In DNA form, the CDR3 reads TGTGCCACCAGTTCTAGCGGGGGAGCTGCAGATACGCAGTATTTT. As protein: CATSSSGGAADTQYF.

The rearrangement links TRBV11-2 to TRBJ2-3; a weak D match, TRBD1 (6 bases). V gave up 3 bases and J gave up 5 bases, with 18 bases separating them. There are 16 residues in the CDR3. Per the germline V gene, CDR1 is SGHAT and CDR2 is FQNNGV. DNA of the CDR3: TGTGCCAGCAGCTTCTATAAACAACTACAGGGAGATACGCAGTATTTT. It translates to CASSFYKQLQGDTQYF.

V and J are TRBV19 and TRBJ2-5, with D possibly TRBD2 on 6 matching bases. This CDR3 contains 15 residues. CDR1 LNHDA and CDR2 SQIVND come from the germline V gene (reference sequence). V gave up 4 bases and J gave up 3 bases, with 15 bases separating them. CDR3 in amino acids: CASSTPGLPEETQYF. The DNA for the CDR3 is TGTGCCAGTAGTACCCCGGGACTCCCGGAAGAGACCCAGTACTTC.

This chain joins TRBV4-3 and TRBJ1-4, with D unclear. The CDR3 totals 14 residues. Germline V gene lookup returns CDR1 LGHNA and CDR2 YSLEER. Deletions cut 5 bases from V and 3 bases from J, with 10 bases between. CDR3 DNA: TGCGCCAGCAGCTTCGGACTGTCTAATGAAAAACTGTTTTTT. The encoded protein is CASSFGLSNEKLFF.

The rearrangement links TRBV5-1 to TRBJ2-3; 10 bases align to TRBD2. V trimming: 7 bases; J trimming: 6 bases; junction bases outside the gene matches: 11. This CDR3 comprises 15 residues. Germline V gene lookup returns CDR1 SGHRS and CDR2 YFSETQ. The CDR3 is CASGGLAGEADTQYF. The CDR3 nucleotides are TGCGCCAGCGGAGGTCTAGCGGGGGAAGCGGATACGCAGTATTTT.

The genes are TRBV5-4 and TRBJ2-3; tentatively, D is TRBD1 (6 bases). There are 16 residues in the CDR3. Trimming took off 4 bases at V and 1 base at J, with 16 bases between the two ends. The V gene's germline CDR1 is SGHNT and CDR2 YYREEE (reference sequence). CDR3 loop: CASSVIGGRGTDTQYF. Written as DNA, the CDR3 is TGTGCCAGCAGCGTTATAGGGGGTAGGGGCACAGATACGCAGTATTTT.

The rearrangement links TRBV10-2 to TRBJ2-7, with 7 bases aligning to TRBD1. The V gene end was trimmed by 5 bases and the J gene end by 1 base; junction bases not matched to a gene: 2. CDR1 is WSHSY and CDR2 is SAAADI in the germline V gene. The CDR3 runs to 13 residues. CDR3 amino acids: CASSQQGSYEQYV. DNA of the CDR3: TGCGCCAGCAGTCAACAGGGGTCCTACGAGCAGTACGTC.

This clone was seen just once. The V and J genes are TRBV5-1 and TRBJ2-3, with 7 bases identical to TRBD1. This CDR3 is 15 amino acids long. Germline values: CDR1 SGHRS, CDR2 YFSETQ. The V and J ends lost 2 bases and 3 bases, in that order; junction bases with no gene match: 6. The CDR3 DNA sequence: TGCGCCAGCAGCTTCTCTAGGGGGCGAACAGATACGCAGTATTTT. This gives the protein CASSFSRGRTDTQYF.

This clone has just a few counts. V usage is TRBV10-2 and J usage is TRBJ1-2; TRBD1 matches 8 bases. Unmatched junction bases numbered 6, after V lost 8 bases and J lost 1 base. Germline values: CDR1 WSHSY, CDR2 SAAADI. This CDR3 is 14 amino acids long. The CDR3: CASQDRERNYGYTF. CDR3 DNA: TGCGCCAGCCAGGACAGGGAGCGTAACTATGGCTACACCTTC.

This clone was picked up one time. This chain connects TRBV6-4 to TRBJ1-5, with TRBD1 as a possible D gene (6 bases). Between the trimmed V and J ends, which lost 0 bases and 4 bases, there was a span of 19 bases. The CDR3 sequence is 18 residues long. Germline CDR1 reads MRHNA; CDR2 reads SNTAGT. CDR3 DNA sequence: TGTGCCAGCAGTGACTCGATTTTCAACAGGGAAAATAATCAGCCCCAGCATTTT. Its protein is CASSDSIFNRENNQPQHF.

The chain combines TRBV6-5 with TRBJ1-3; no clear D gene. Trimming removed 0 bases at V and 1 base at J, with 10 bases between. The germline V gene has CDR1 MNHEY and CDR2 SVGAGI. The CDR3 is 16 amino acids. The CDR3 protein is CASSYSSGGSGNTIYF. Here the CDR3 DNA reads TGTGCCAGCAGTTACTCGTCCGGAGGTTCTGGAAACACCATATATTTT.

The CDR3 DNA follows: TGTGCCAGCAGCGCTGTTAGCGGGGGGGAGACCCAGTACTTC. Translating gives CASSAVSGGETQYF. This chain uses TRBV9 with TRBJ2-5, with TRBD2 matching 10 bases. The V gene's germline CDR1 is SGDLS and CDR2 YYNGEE. This CDR3 spans 14 amino acids. J lost 5 bases, V lost 3 bases, and 4 bases had no gene match. Based on the CDR3 plus reference TRBV9 and TRBJ2-5, the full variable domain is DSGVTQTPKHLITATGQRVTLRCSPRSGDLSVYWYQQSLDQGLQFLIQYYNGEERAKGNILERFSAQQFPDLHSELNLSSLELGDSALYFCASSAVSGGETQYFGPGTRLLVL.

The CDR3 DNA reads as TGTGCCAGCAGTTCGAACGGCGTTAACTATGGCTACACCTTC. Translated, it gives CASSSNGVNYGYTF. V and J are TRBV6-6 and TRBJ1-2, with D uncertain. Per the germline V gene, CDR1 is MNHNY and CDR2 is SVGAGI (reference sequence). This CDR3 is 14 amino acids long. Trimming pared 4 bases from V and 1 base from J, leaving 10 bases between.

The chain carries TRBV3-1 (or the pseudogene TRBV3-2) and TRBJ2-7; a weak D match, TRBD2 (5 bases). Germline V gene lookup returns CDR1 LGHDT and CDR2 YNNKEL (reference sequence). This CDR3 is built from 15 residues. The V gene lost 0 bases and the J gene lost 2 bases, with 11 bases spanning the gap. CDR3 sequence (DNA): TGTGCCAGCAGCCAAGAACGGCTAGCAACCTACGAGCAGTACGTC. Translation: CASSQERLATYEQYV.

This clone has just a few counts. J is TRBJ1-6 and V is TRBV6-6, with D possibly matching TRBD1 (5 bases). The V end lost 5 bases, the J end lost 0 bases, and 11 bases lay between the germline ends. There are 16 residues in the CDR3. Germline V gives CDR1 MNHNY, CDR2 SVGAGI (reference sequence). This CDR3 reads CASSPLDSSYNSPLHF. CDR3 sequence (DNA): TGTGCCAGCAGTCCCTTAGACAGCTCCTATAATTCACCCCTCCACTTT.

The genes are TRBV9 and TRBJ2-5; maybe TRBD2 (6 bases). Germline CDR1 reads SGDLS; CDR2 reads YYNGEE. With 0 bases removed from V and 7 bases from J, the gap between germline ends came to 16 bases. The CDR3 contains 15 residues. The DNA of the CDR3 is TGTGCCAGCAGCGTAGGGGGCACACGGGAGTGGACCCAGTACTTC. Translated, it gives CASSVGGTREWTQYF. Drawing the rest from reference TRBV9 and TRBJ2-5, the complete variable domain is DSGVTQTPKHLITATGQRVTLRCSPRSGDLSVYWYQQSLDQGLQFLIQYYNGEERAKGNILERFSAQQFPDLHSELNLSSLELGDSALYFCASSVGGTREWTQYFGPGTRLLVL.

The count of this clone is one. This chain connects TRBV6-5 to TRBJ2-5, with TRBD1 as a possible D gene (6 bases). Per germline, CDR1 MNHEY and CDR2 SVGAGI. Trimming stripped 6 bases from V and 4 bases from J, with 15 bases between. The CDR3 sequence is 14 residues long. The CDR3 spells CASRFSQGRETQYF. CDR3 DNA: TGTGCCAGCAGGTTCTCACAGGGTCGAGAGACCCAGTACTTC.

The genes are TRBV7-2 and TRBJ1-3; D is unresolved. V was cut by 2 bases and J by 0 bases, with 8 bases left in between. Per the germline V gene, CDR1 is SGHTA and CDR2 is FQGNSA. The CDR3 is 15 residues long. CDR3 sequence reads: CASSLRTFSGNTIYF. DNA of the CDR3: TGTGCCAGCAGCTTAAGGACCTTCTCTGGAAACACCATATATTTT. Supplemented by reference TRBV7-2 and TRBJ1-3, the full variable domain reads GAGVSQSPSNKVTEKGKDVELRCDPISGHTALYWYRQSLGQGLEFLIYFQGNSAPDKSGLPSDRFSAERTGGSVSTLTIQRTQQEDSAVYLCASSLRTFSGNTIYFGEGSWLTVV.

The chain is built from TRBV7-2 and TRBJ1-1, with 7 bases aligning to TRBD1. The CDR3 runs to 16 residues. V was clipped by 4 bases and J by 5 bases; unmatched bases: 13. The germline CDR1 and CDR2 sequences are SGHTA and FQGNSA. CDR3 coding DNA: TGTGCCAGCAGCTCCCAGGGGGAGTTCAGGGGGACTGAAGCTTTCTTT. This sequence encodes CASSSQGEFRGTEAFF.

The chain is built from TRBV19 and TRBJ1-2, with a tentative D call TRBD1 (6 bases). The germline V gene has CDR1 LNHDA and CDR2 SQIVND (reference sequence). CDR3 length equals 19 residues. Trimming took 9 bases from V and 0 from J, leaving 29 bases between them. The CDR3 reads CARTRRDKQNEDTNYGYTF. CDR3 bases: TGTGCCAGAACCCGCCGGGACAAGCAGAACGAGGATACTAACTATGGCTACACCTTC.